The clone carrying this TCR beta chain was recorded a few times. V lost 1 base, J lost 6 bases, and 5 bases stayed unmatched. Per germline, CDR1 MGHRA and CDR2 YSYEKL. This CDR3 region has 16 residues. TCRdb reprocessed the RT-PCR reads via MiXCR and lists one record per CDR3 protein. This table holds almost 700,000 distinct CDR3 sequences, approximately 15% found once. The chain is built from TRBV4-1 and TRBJ2-3; 12 bases fit TRBD2. The clonotype was recovered from a female donor in good health, serving as a healthy control. The sample consisted of memory CD4+ T cells from blood. The CDR3 here is CASSQVTSGGLDTQYF. In DNA form, the CDR3 reads TGCGCCAGCAGCCAAGTGACTAGCGGGGGTTTGGATACGCAGTATTTT.